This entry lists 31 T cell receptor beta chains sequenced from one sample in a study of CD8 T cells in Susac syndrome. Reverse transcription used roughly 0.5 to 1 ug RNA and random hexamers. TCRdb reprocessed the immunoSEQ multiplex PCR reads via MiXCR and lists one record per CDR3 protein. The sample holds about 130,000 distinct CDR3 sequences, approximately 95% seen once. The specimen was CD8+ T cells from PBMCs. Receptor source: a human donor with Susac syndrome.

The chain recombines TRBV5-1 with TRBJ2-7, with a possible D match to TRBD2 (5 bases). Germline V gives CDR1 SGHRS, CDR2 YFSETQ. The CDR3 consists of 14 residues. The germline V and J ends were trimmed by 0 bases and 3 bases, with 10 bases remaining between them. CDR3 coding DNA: TGCGCCAGCAGCTTGGGGACGGAGGACTACGAGCAGTACTTC. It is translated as CASSLGTEDYEQYF.

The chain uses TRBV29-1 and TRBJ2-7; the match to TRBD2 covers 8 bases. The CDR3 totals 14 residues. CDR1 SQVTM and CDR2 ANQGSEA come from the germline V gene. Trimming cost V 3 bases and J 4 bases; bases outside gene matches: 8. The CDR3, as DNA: TGCAGCGTTGAGCAACGGGGGGGCCTTTACGAGCAGTACTTC. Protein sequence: CSVEQRGGLYEQYF.

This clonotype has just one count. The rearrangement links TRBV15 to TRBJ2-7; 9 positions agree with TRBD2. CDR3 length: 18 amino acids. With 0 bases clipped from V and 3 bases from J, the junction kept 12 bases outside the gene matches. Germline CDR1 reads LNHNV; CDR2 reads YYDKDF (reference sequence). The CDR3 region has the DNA TGTGCCACCAGCAGAGAGGAGGGTGCGGGAGGGGAGCTCTACGAGCAGTACTTC. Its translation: CATSREEGAGGELYEQYF.

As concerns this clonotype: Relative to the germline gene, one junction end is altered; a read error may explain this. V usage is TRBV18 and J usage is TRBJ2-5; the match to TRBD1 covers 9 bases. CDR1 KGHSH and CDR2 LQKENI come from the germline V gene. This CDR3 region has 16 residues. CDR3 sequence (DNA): TGTGCCAGCTCGCCGGAAGCCACCGGGACAGGGAATGGTTTGGACTTC. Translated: CASSPEATGTGNGLDF.

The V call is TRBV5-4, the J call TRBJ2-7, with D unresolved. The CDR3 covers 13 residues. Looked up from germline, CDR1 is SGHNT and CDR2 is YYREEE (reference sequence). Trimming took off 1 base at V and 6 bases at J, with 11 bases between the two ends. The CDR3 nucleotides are TGTGCCAGCAGCTTGTCGACGGGTTCCGAGCAGTACTTC. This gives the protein CASSLSTGSEQYF.

The CDR3 spells CASSPTYEQYF. The CDR3 nucleotides are TGTGCCAGCAGTCCTACCTACGAGCAGTACTTC. The V and J genes are TRBV6-6 and TRBJ2-7; no firm D call. Germline V gene sequence: CDR1 MNHNY, CDR2 SVGAGI (reference sequence). The V end lost 5 bases, the J end lost 2 bases, and 4 bases lay between the germline ends. This CDR3 has 11 residues.

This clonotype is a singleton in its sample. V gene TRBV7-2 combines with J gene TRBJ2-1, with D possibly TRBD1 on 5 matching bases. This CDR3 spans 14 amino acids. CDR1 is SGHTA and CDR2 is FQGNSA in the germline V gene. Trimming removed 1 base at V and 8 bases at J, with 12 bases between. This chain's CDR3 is CASSLEGLGDEQFF. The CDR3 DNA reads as TGTGCCAGCAGCTTAGAGGGGTTAGGGGATGAGCAGTTCTTC.

The CDR3 nucleotides are TGTGCCAGCATTACAGGGTACGGCTTAGATGGCTACACCTTC. Its translation is CASITGYGLDGYTF. This chain uses TRBV6-1 with TRBJ1-2; a weak D match, TRBD1 (6 bases). The V and J ends lost 7 bases and 6 bases respectively, with 18 bases between them. CDR3 length: 14 residues. The germline CDR1 and CDR2 sequences are MNHNS and SASEGT.

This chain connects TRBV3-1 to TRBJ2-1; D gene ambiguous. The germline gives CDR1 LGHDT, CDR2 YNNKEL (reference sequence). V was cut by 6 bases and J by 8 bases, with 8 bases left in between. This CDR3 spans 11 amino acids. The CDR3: CASRETHEQFF. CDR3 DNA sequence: TGTGCCAGCAGGGAGACCCATGAGCAGTTCTTC.

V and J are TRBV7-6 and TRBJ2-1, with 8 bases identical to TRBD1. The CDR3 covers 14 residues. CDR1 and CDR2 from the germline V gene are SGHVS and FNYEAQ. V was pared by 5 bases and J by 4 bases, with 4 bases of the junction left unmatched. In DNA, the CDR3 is TGTGCCAGCAGCGAGACAGGGGTTTACAATGAGCAGTTCTTC. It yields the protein CASSETGVYNEQFF.

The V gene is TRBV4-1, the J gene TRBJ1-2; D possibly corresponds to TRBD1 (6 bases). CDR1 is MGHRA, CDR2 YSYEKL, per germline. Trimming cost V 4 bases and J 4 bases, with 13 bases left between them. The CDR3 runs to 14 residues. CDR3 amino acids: CASSPVGGLYGYTF. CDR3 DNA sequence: TGCGCCAGCAGCCCGGTCGGGGGCCTCTATGGCTACACCTTC.

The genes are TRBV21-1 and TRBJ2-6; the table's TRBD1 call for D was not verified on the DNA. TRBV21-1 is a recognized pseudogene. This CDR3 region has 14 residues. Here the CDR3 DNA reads TGTGCCAGCACGGGGGAAGGTGGGGCCAACGTCCTGACTTTC. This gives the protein CASTGEGGANVLTF.

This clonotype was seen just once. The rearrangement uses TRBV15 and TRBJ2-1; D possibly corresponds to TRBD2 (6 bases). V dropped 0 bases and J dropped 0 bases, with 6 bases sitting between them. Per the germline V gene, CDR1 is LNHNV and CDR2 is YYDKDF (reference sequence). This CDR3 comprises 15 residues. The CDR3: CATSRERGSYNEQFF. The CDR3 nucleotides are TGTGCCACCAGCAGAGAGCGGGGCTCCTACAATGAGCAGTTCTTC. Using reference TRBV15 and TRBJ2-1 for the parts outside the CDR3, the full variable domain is DAMVIQNPRYQVTQFGKPVTLSCSQTLNHNVMYWYQQKSSQAPKLLFHYYDKDFNNEADTPDNFQSRRPNTSFCFLDIRSPGLGDTAMYLCATSRERGSYNEQFFGPGTRLTVL.

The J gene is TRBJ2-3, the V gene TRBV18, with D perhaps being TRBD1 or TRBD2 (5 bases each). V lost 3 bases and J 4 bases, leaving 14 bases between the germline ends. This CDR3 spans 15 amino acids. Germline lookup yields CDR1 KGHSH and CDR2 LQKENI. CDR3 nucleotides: TGTGCCAGCTCACCTCCGGGACGCGGACCAGATACGCAGTATTTT. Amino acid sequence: CASSPPGRGPDTQYF. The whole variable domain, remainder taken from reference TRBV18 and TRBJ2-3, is NAGVMQNPRHLVRRRGQEARLRCSPMKGHSHVYWYRQLPEEGLKFMVYLQKENIIDESGMPKERFSAEFPKEGPSILRIQQVVRGDSAAYFCASSPPGRGPDTQYFGPGTRLTVL.

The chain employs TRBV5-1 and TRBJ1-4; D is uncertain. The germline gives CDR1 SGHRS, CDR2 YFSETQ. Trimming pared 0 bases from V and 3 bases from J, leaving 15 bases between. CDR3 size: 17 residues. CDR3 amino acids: CASSLGVSTPSNEKLFF. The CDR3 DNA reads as TGCGCCAGCAGCTTGGGTGTGTCGACACCTTCTAATGAAAAACTGTTTTTT.

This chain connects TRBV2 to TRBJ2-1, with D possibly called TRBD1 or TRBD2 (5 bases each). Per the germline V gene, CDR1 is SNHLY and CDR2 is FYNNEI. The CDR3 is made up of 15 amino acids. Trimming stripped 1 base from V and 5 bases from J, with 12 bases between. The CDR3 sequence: CASSEVTVGDNEQFF. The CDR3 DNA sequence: TGTGCCAGCAGTGAAGTGACAGTCGGGGACAATGAGCAGTTCTTC.

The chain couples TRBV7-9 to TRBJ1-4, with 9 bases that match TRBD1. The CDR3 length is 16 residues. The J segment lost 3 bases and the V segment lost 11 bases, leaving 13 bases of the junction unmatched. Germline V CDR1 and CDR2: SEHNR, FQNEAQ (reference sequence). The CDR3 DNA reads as TGTGCCGCATCAGGGCGACAGGGGGGACCTAATGAAAAACTGTTTTTT. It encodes CAASGRQGGPNEKLFF.

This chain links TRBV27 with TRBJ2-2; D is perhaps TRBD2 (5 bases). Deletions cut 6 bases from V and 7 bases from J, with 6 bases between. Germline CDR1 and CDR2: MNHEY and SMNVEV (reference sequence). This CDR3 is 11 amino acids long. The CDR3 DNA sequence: TGTGCCAGCAGCCGGGACGGGGAGCTGTTTTTT. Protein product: CASSRDGELFF.

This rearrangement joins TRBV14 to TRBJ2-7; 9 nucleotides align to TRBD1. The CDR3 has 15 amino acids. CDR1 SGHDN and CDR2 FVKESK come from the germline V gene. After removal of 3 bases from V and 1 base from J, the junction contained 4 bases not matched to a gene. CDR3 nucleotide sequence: TGTGCCAGCAGCCAGGGACAGGGTTTATCCTACGAGCAGTACTTC. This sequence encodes CASSQGQGLSYEQYF.

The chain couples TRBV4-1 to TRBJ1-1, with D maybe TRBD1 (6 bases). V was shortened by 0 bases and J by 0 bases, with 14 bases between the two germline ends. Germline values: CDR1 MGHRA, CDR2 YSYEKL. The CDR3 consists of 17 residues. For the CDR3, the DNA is TGCGCCAGCAGCCAAGATGATCCGGGGGCGTTGAACACTGAAGCTTTCTTT. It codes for CASSQDDPGALNTEAFF.

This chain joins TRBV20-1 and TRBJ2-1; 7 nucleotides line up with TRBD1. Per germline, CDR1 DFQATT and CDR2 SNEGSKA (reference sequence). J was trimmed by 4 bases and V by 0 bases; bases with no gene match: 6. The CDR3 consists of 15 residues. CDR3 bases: TGCAGTGCTAGAGATGAGACAGGGTCATACAATGAGCAGTTCTTC. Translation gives CSARDETGSYNEQFF.

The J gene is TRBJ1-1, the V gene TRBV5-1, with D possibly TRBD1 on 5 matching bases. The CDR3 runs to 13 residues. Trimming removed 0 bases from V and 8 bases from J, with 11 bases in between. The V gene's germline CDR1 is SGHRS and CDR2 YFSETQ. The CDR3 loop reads CASSLGGNFEAFF. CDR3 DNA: TGCGCCAGCAGCTTGGGGGGGAATTTCGAAGCTTTCTTT.

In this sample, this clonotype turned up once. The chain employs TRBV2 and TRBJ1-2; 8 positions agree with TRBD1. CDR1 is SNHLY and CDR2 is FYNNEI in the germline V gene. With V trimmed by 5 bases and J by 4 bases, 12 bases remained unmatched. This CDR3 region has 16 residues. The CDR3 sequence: CASSTTGTGRVYGYTF. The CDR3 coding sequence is TGTGCCAGCAGTACCACCGGGACAGGAAGGGTCTATGGCTACACCTTC.

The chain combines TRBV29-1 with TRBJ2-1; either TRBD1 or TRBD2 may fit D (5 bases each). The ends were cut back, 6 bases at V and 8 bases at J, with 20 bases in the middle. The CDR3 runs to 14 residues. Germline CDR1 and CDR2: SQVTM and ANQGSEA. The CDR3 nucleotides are TGCAGCGTCGAGATGAACAGGAGGCTGGATGAGCAGTTCTTC. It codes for CSVEMNRRLDEQFF.

The CDR3 loop reads CASSIAPPGNEQFF. The CDR3 bases are TGTGCCAGTAGTATCGCGCCGCCTGGGAATGAGCAGTTCTTC. The rearrangement joins TRBV19 to TRBJ2-1; unclear D gene. V was pared by 3 bases and J by 7 bases, with 13 bases between. The CDR3 is made up of 14 amino acids. The germline gives CDR1 LNHDA, CDR2 SQIVND (reference sequence). The variable domain in full, completed from reference TRBV19 and TRBJ2-1, reads DGGITQSPKYLFRKEGQNVTLSCEQNLNHDAMYWYRQDPGQGLRLIYYSQIVNDFQKGDIAEGYSVSREKKESFPLTVTSAQKNPTAFYLCASSIAPPGNEQFFGPGTRLTVL.

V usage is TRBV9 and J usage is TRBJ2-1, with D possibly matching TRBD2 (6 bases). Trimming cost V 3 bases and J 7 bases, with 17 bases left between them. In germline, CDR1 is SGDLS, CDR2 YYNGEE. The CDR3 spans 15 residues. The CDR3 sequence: CASSDRDSPRNEQFF. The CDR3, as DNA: TGTGCCAGCAGCGACCGGGACTCCCCTAGGAATGAGCAGTTCTTC.

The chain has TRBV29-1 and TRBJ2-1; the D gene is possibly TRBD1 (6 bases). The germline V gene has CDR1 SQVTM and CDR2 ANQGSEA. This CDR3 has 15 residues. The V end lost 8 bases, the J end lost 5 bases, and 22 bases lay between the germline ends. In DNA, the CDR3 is TGCAGCCCCTGGAAGGCACAGGGCCCGGACAATGAGCAGTTCTTC. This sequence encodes CSPWKAQGPDNEQFF.

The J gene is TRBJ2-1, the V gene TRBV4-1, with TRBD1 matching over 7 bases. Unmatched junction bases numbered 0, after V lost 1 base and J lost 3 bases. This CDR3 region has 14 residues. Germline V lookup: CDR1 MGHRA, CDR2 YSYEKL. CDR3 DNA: TGCGCCAGCAGCCAAGGGGACAGCTACAATGAGCAGTTCTTC. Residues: CASSQGDSYNEQFF.

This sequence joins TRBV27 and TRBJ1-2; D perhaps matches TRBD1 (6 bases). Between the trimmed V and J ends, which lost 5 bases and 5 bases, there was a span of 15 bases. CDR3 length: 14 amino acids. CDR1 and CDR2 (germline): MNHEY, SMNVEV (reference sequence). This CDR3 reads CASSPGQSLYGYTF. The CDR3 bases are TGTGCCAGCAGTCCCGGACAGAGCTTATATGGCTACACCTTC.

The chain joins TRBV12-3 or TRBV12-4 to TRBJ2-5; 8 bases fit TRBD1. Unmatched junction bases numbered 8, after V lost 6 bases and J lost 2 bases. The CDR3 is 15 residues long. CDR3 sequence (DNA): TGTGCCAGCAGGACCCCGGGACAGGAGCAAGAGACCCAGTACTTC. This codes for CASRTPGQEQETQYF.

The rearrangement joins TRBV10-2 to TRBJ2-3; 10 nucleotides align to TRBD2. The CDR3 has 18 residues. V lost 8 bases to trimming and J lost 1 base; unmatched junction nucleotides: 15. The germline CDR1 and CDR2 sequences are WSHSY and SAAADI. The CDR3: CASALAGVMELRTDTQYF. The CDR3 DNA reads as TGCGCCAGCGCCCTAGCGGGAGTCATGGAGTTGCGCACAGATACGCAGTATTTT.